These 14 T cell receptor beta chains originate from one sample sequenced in a study of shared clonotypes between healthy human individuals (TCRdb year 2020). For the CD8 naive samples, CD45RO-negative cells were positively selected for CCR7, yielding a CD45RA+CCR7+ population from which TemRA cells were excluded. Library method: the immunoSEQ multiplex PCR assay. In its TCRdb copy, this immuneACCESS table keeps in-frame sequences only and misses some clones. Where compared with another copy, unresolved V genes explain less than half of these, and the others have no known cause. This sample is represented by more than 2 million clones; 93% of them were singletons. 1.5% to 2% of the sample comes from the top ten. The specimen was naive CD8+ T cells from PBMCs. In light of the paper, this sample's cell subset or site label describes: CD45RA+CCR7+. The receptors stem from a man between 18 and 35 years old in good health. Some clones in this sample may be carry-over from other donors' samples.

The chain combines TRBV2 with TRBJ2-7; D ambiguous. There are 13 residues in the CDR3. V lost 7 bases to trimming and J lost 0 bases, with 10 bases between them. Germline lookup yields CDR1 SNHLY and CDR2 FYNNEI. The chain's CDR3 is CASIRTGSYEQYF. CDR3 bases: TGTGCCAGCATTCGGACGGGCTCCTACGAGCAGTACTTC.

The rearrangement joins TRBV19 to TRBJ2-1; either TRBD1 or TRBD2 may fit D (6 bases each). Germline V gene sequence: CDR1 LNHDA, CDR2 SQIVND (reference sequence). This CDR3 is 18 amino acids long. Trimming removed 7 bases from V and 0 bases from J, with 22 bases in between. CDR3 nucleotide sequence: TGTGCCAGTACTCCCCAAAGGGGGACGGGACTCTCCTACAATGAGCAGTTCTTC. Encoded protein: CASTPQRGTGLSYNEQFF.

The chain combines TRBV18 with TRBJ2-3; weak D call: TRBD2 (5 bases). The germline gives CDR1 KGHSH, CDR2 LQKENI. The CDR3 consists of 16 residues. Trimming removed 2 bases at V and 4 bases at J, with 16 bases between. The CDR3 region has the DNA TGTGCCAGCTCACCAGGGAGTAGCAGGTCCCCAGATACGCAGTATTTT. Protein: CASSPGSSRSPDTQYF.

The rearrangement links TRBV13 to TRBJ2-2, with 7 bases lining up with TRBD2. Germline values: CDR1 PRHDT, CDR2 FYEKMQ (reference sequence). With V trimmed by 8 bases and J by 4 bases, 1 base remained unmatched. The CDR3 runs 12 residues. CDR3 nucleotides: TGTGCCAGCGCTAGCGGCACCGGGGAGCTGTTTTTT. Translation gives CASASGTGELFF.

CDR3 in amino acids: CASSDIAGAYNEQFF. The CDR3 region has the DNA TGCGCCAGCAGTGATATTGCGGGAGCTTACAATGAGCAGTTCTTC. This rearrangement joins TRBV10-2 to TRBJ2-1, with TRBD2 matching 7 bases. V trimming: 3 bases; J trimming: 4 bases; junction bases outside the gene matches: 6. CDR1 is WSHSY and CDR2 is SAAADI in the germline V gene. The CDR3 loop spans 15 amino acids.

The chain couples TRBV27 to TRBJ2-7; 9 bases line up with TRBD1. Germline loops: CDR1 MNHEY, CDR2 SMNVEV (reference sequence). The length of the CDR3 is 15 residues. The junction had 5 bases not matched to a gene; V was cut back by 3 bases and J by 2 bases. The CDR3 bases are TGTGCCAGCAGTTTCGGGACAGGGACAACCTACGAGCAGTACTTC. Translating it yields CASSFGTGTTYEQYF.

For this clone: Other DNA sequences in this specimen translate into the identical CDR3. This rearrangement joins TRBV5-6 to TRBJ2-1; D is perhaps TRBD1 (6 bases). This CDR3 spans 12 amino acids. Trimming pared 2 bases from V and 6 bases from J, leaving 6 bases between. Germline lookup yields CDR1 SGHDT and CDR2 YYEEEE. CDR3 residues: CASSLQGNEQFF. The DNA of the CDR3 is TGTGCCAGCAGCTTACAGGGCAATGAGCAGTTCTTC.

The chain combines TRBV2 with TRBJ2-3; TRBD2 matches 8 bases. This CDR3 comprises 15 residues. Germline values: CDR1 SNHLY, CDR2 FYNNEI. V lost 8 bases, J lost 4 bases, and 11 bases stayed unmatched. The CDR3 nucleotides read TGTGCCAGCCATCTCAATAGCGGGAACGCAGATACGCAGTATTTT. Amino acid sequence: CASHLNSGNADTQYF.

The chain carries TRBV15 and TRBJ2-1; TRBD1 might be the D (6 bases). In germline, CDR1 is LNHNV, CDR2 YYDKDF (reference sequence). V lost 3 bases to trimming and J lost 7 bases, with 19 bases between them. This CDR3 spans 16 amino acids. Here the CDR3 reads CATSSGVGTLGNEQFF. The CDR3 DNA is TGTGCCACCAGCAGTGGGGTTGGGACACTAGGGAATGAGCAGTTCTTC.

The chain is built from TRBV10-3 and TRBJ2-1; TRBD1 matches 8 bases. Looked up from germline, CDR1 is ENHRY and CDR2 is SYGVKD. The CDR3 consists of 16 residues. V lost 0 bases to trimming and J lost 7 bases; unmatched junction nucleotides: 8. Here the CDR3 reads CAISESRGQGVNEQFF. The CDR3 DNA follows: TGTGCCATCAGTGAGTCTAGAGGACAGGGCGTGAATGAGCAGTTCTTC.

Turning to this clone: Other DNA sequences in this specimen translate into the identical CDR3. The rearrangement joins TRBV9 to TRBJ2-7; D call uncertain. Trimming removed 3 bases from V and 6 bases from J, with 10 bases in between. The CDR3 sequence is 12 residues long. Per germline, CDR1 SGDLS and CDR2 YYNGEE. Here the CDR3 DNA reads TGTGCCAGCAGCGGTCGTTCGGGCGAGCAGTACTTC. Its protein is CASSGRSGEQYF.

This chain connects TRBV5-1 to TRBJ2-7, with TRBD1 as a possible D gene (5 bases). Germline lookup yields CDR1 SGHRS and CDR2 YFSETQ. The V gene lost 0 bases and the J gene lost 4 bases, with 14 bases spanning the gap. This CDR3 is built from 15 residues. CDR3 sequence (DNA): TGCGCCAGCAGCTTGGATTCAGGGATTACATACGAGCAGTACTTC. Translated: CASSLDSGITYEQYF.

The chain recombines TRBV14 with TRBJ2-1; TRBD2 matches at 12 bases. CDR1 is SGHDN, CDR2 FVKESK, per germline. V dropped 0 bases and J dropped 4; count of bases not matched to a gene: 7. The CDR3 is 18 residues long. The CDR3 DNA follows: TGTGCCAGCAGCCAAGACCCAGGACTAGCGGGACCTTACAATGAGCAGTTCTTC. This translates into CASSQDPGLAGPYNEQFF.

This chain uses TRBV2 with TRBJ1-2; TRBD1 matches at 7 bases. The V segment lost 3 bases and the J segment 5 bases; nucleotides outside the gene matches: 12. Per the germline V gene, CDR1 is SNHLY and CDR2 is FYNNEI. This CDR3 has 16 amino acids. The CDR3 spells CASSDLRTGLMYGYTF. Here the CDR3 DNA reads TGTGCCAGCAGTGATTTGCGGACAGGCCTCATGTATGGCTACACCTTC.